The rows below give T cell receptor beta chains drawn from one sample of a study of cytomegalovirus exposure and HLA in healthy donors. Measured with immunoSEQ multiplex PCR; TCRdb has only the in-frame clones, and not every one. The repertoire holds some 150,000 clones, with around 79% as singletons. Sequences were obtained from PBMCs. Receptor source: a human donor in good health. The CDR3 runs from the conserved cysteine through the conserved F or W.

v_gene: TRBV7-9
j_gene: TRBJ2-5
CDR3aa: CASSSLGLAGDWETQYF

v_gene: TRBV6-5
j_gene: TRBJ1-1
CDR3aa: CASSYREGTAFF

v_gene: TRBV2
j_gene: TRBJ2-5
CDR3aa: CATSLRREKETQYF

v_gene: TRBV30
j_gene: TRBJ2-2
CDR3aa: CAWTSGPNTGELFF

v_gene: TRBV6-6
j_gene: TRBJ1-2
CDR3aa: CASSYPDRGERGYTF

v_gene: TRBV2
j_gene: TRBJ1-6
CDR3aa: CASLRGGGASLHF

v_gene: TRBV5-1
j_gene: TRBJ1-1
CDR3aa: CASSSVQGHTEAFF

v_gene: TRBV5-6
j_gene: TRBJ1-2
CDR3aa: CASSFMDRAYGYTF

v_gene: TRBV4-1
j_gene: TRBJ1-1
CDR3aa: CASSQGGWDTEAFF

v_gene: TRBV25-1
j_gene: TRBJ1-1
CDR3aa: CASSDWSGEGSHTEAFF

v_gene: TRBV5-4
j_gene: TRBJ1-1
CDR3aa: CASRKQTGIRTEAFF

v_gene: TRBV7-8
j_gene: TRBJ1-5
CDR3aa: CASSPDRQGYQPQHF

v_gene: TRBV5-5
j_gene: TRBJ1-5
CDR3aa: CASSLAPSGGNNQPQHF

v_gene: TRBV5-1
j_gene: TRBJ2-7
CDR3aa: CASSPPSGRAPYEQYF

v_gene: TRBV5-6
j_gene: TRBJ1-3
CDR3aa: CASSGRERRNTIYF

v_gene: TRBV20-1
j_gene: TRBJ2-5
CDR3aa: CSAKSGETQYF

v_gene: TRBV5-1
j_gene: TRBJ2-7
CDR3aa: CASSLDGTSGQKGYEQYF

v_gene: TRBV19
j_gene: TRBJ2-3
CDR3aa: CASTGTVADTQYF

v_gene: TRBV6-6
j_gene: TRBJ1-2
CDR3aa: CASKTGEINYGYPF

v_gene: TRBV7-9
j_gene: TRBJ1-5
CDR3aa: CASSSDSNSNQPQHF

v_gene: TRBV6-5
j_gene: TRBJ2-7
CDR3aa: CASNIGDRPTYEQYF

v_gene: TRBV29-1
j_gene: TRBJ2-1
CDR3aa: CSAQLAGVPHEQFF

v_gene: TRBV4-3
j_gene: TRBJ1-1
CDR3aa: CASSQEARPTEAFF

v_gene: TRBV27
j_gene: TRBJ2-1
CDR3aa: CASSLASGRNEQFF

v_gene: TRBV5-1
j_gene: TRBJ2-7
CDR3aa: CASSLVVLAGVSTGTEAYEQYF

v_gene: TRBV2
j_gene: TRBJ2-1
CDR3aa: CASSYYNEQFF

v_gene: TRBV6-5
j_gene: TRBJ1-1
CDR3aa: CASILRTGYTEAFF

v_gene: TRBV19
j_gene: TRBJ1-5
CDR3aa: CASSDNWETGNQPQHF

v_gene: TRBV5-1
j_gene: TRBJ2-1
CDR3aa: CASSLAGLAGVADHEQFF

v_gene: TRBV7-8
j_gene: TRBJ2-7
CDR3aa: CASSLWTGLSTGEQYF

v_gene: TRBV29-1
j_gene: TRBJ1-2
CDR3aa: CSVELPGAVGGYTF

v_gene: TRBV19
j_gene: NA
CDR3aa: CASTKAAGGLEQYF

v_gene: TRBV4-1
j_gene: NA
CDR3aa: CASSQDTSGAYEQYF

v_gene: TRBV28
j_gene: TRBJ2-7
CDR3aa: CASSAPGGPSYEQYF

v_gene: TRBV10-3
j_gene: TRBJ2-5
CDR3aa: CAISSGQGETQYF

v_gene: TRBV7-2
j_gene: TRBJ2-1
CDR3aa: CASSLVWGRVGNEQFF

v_gene: TRBV5-4
j_gene: TRBJ1-2
CDR3aa: CASSNRDRVSGYTF

v_gene: TRBV10-2
j_gene: TRBJ2-2
CDR3aa: CASISAGELFF

v_gene: TRBV6-1
j_gene: TRBJ2-7
CDR3aa: CASRPGGPGAYEQYF

v_gene: TRBV10-1
j_gene: TRBJ2-1
CDR3aa: CASGQATYNEQFF

v_gene: TRBV19
j_gene: TRBJ1-3
CDR3aa: CASRPGQASGNTIYF

v_gene: TRBV27
j_gene: TRBJ1-4
CDR3aa: CASSFSRQGTQKLFF